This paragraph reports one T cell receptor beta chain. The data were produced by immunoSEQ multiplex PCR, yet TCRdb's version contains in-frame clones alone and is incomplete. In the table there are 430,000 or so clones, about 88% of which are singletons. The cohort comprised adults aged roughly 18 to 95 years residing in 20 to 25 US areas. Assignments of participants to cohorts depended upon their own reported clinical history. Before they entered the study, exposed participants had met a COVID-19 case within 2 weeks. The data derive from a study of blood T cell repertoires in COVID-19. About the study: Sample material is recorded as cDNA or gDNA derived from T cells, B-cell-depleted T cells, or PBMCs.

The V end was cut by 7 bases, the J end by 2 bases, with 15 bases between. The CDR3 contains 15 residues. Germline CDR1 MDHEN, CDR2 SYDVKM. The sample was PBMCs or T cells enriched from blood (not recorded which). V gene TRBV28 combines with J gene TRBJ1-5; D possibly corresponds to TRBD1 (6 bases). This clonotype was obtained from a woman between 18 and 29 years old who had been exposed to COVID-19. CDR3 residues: CASKAGGGGNQPQHF. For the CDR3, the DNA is TGTGCCAGCAAAGCGGGAGGGGGGGGCAATCAGCCCCAGCATTTT.